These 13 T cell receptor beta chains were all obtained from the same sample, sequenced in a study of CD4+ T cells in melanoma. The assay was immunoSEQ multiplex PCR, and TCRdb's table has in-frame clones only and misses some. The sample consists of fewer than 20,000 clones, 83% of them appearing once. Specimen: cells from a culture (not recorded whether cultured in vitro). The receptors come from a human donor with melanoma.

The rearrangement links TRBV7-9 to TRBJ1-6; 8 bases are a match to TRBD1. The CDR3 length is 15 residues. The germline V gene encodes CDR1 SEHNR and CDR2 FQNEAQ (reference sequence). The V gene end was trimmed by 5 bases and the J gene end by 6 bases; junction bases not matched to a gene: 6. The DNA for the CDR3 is TGTGCCAGCAGCGTCACACAGGGGGGTAATTCACCCCTCCACTTT. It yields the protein CASSVTQGGNSPLHF. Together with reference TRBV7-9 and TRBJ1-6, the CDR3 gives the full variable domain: DTGVSQNPRHKITKRGQNVTFRCDPISEHNRLYWYRQTLGQGPEFLTYFQNEAQLEKSRLLSDRFSAERPKGSFSTLEIQRTEQGDSAMYLCASSVTQGGNSPLHFGNGTRLTVT.

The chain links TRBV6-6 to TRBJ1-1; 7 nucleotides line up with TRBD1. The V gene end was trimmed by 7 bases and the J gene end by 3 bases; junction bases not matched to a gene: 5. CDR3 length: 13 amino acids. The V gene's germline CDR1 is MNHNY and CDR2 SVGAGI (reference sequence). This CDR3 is CASTRQGYTEAFF. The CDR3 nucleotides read TGTGCCAGCACCCGACAGGGCTACACTGAAGCTTTCTTT.

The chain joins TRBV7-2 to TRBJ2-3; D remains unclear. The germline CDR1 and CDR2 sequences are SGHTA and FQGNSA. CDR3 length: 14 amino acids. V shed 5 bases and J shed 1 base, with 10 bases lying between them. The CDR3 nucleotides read TGTGCCAGCAGCGCCCAGACTGGCACAGATACGCAGTATTTT. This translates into CASSAQTGTDTQYF.

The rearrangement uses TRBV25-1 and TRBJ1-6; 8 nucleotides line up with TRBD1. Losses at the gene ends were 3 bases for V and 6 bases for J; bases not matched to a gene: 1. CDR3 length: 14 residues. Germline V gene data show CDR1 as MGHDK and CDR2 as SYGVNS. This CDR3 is CASSEGQANSPLHF. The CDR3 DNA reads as TGTGCCAGCAGTGAGGGACAGGCTAATTCACCCCTCCACTTT.

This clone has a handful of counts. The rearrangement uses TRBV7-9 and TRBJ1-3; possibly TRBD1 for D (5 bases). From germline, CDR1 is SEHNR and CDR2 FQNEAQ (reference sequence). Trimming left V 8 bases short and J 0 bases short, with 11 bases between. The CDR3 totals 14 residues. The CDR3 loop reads CASGDWGSGNTIYF. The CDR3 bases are TGTGCCAGCGGGGACTGGGGCTCTGGAAACACCATATATTTT.

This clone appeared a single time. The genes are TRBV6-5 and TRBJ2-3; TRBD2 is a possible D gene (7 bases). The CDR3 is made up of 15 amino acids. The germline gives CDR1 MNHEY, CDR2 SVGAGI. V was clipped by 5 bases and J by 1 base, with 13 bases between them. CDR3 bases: TGTGCCAGCAGTAATGCGGGGGCTGGCACAGATACGCAGTATTTT. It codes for CASSNAGAGTDTQYF.

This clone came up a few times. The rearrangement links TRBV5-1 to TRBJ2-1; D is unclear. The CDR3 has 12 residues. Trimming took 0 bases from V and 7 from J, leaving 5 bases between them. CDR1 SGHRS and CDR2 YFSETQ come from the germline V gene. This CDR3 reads CASSLVPNEQFF. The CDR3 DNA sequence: TGCGCCAGCAGCTTGGTGCCTAATGAGCAGTTCTTC.

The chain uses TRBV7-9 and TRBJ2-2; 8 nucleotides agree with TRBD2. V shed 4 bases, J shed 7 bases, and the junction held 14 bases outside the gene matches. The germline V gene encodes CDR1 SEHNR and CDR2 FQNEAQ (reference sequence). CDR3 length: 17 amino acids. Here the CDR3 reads CASSSPHGGVRGGELFF. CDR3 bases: TGTGCCAGCAGCTCCCCTCACGGGGGGGTAAGGGGCGGGGAGCTGTTTTTT.

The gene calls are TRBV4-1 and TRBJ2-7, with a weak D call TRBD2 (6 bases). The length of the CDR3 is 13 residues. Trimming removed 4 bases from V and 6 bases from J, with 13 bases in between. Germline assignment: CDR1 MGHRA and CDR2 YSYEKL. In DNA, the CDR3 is TGCGCCAGCAGCCGCGGGGCCTCCACCGAGCAGTACTTC. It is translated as CASSRGASTEQYF.

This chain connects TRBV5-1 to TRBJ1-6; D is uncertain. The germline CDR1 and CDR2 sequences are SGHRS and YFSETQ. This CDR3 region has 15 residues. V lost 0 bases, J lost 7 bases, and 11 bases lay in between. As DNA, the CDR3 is TGCGCCAGCAGCTTGGGTCCTCGGGGAAATTCACCCCTCCACTTT. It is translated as CASSLGPRGNSPLHF.

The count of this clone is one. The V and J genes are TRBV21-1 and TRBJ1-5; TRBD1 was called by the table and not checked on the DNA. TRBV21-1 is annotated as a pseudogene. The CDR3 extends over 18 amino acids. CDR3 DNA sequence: TGTGCCAGCAACGAAGGGACAGGGCGATCGAATAGCAATCAGCCCCAGCATTTT. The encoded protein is CASNEGTGRSNSNQPQHF.

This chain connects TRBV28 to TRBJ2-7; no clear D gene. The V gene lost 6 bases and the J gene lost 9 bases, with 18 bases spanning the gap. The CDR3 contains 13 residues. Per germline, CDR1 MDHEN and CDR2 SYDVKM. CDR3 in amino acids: CASRVYPLTRQYF. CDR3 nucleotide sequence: TGTGCCAGCAGGGTATACCCCCTTACACGGCAGTACTTC.

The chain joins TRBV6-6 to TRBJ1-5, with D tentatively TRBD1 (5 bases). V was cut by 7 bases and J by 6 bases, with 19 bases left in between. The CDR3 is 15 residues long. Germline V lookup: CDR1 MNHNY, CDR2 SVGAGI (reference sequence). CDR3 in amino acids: CASIGKQGRSQPQHF. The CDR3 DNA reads TGTGCCAGCATCGGAAAGCAGGGTAGGAGTCAGCCCCAGCATTTT.